A single sample is the source of the 17 T cell receptor beta chains below, sequenced in a study of cytomegalovirus exposure and HLA in healthy donors. The PCR had 60 Vbeta and 13 Jbeta primers. Profiled with immunoSEQ multiplex PCR; TCRdb holds only in-frame clones, not every one. The profile shows more than 130,000 clones, 80% of them singletons. The material sequenced was PBMCs. The receptor source for this set is a man younger than 45 in good health and CMV-seronegative.

This chain uses TRBV2 with TRBJ1-2, with TRBD1 matching 8 bases. Losses at the gene ends were 1 base for V and 2 bases for J; bases not matched to a gene: 0. Germline V gene sequence: CDR1 SNHLY, CDR2 FYNNEI. The CDR3 spans 14 residues. The CDR3 loop reads CASSEGTGNYGYTF. The DNA of the CDR3 is TGTGCCAGCAGTGAAGGGACAGGGAACTATGGCTACACCTTC. The whole variable domain, filled in from reference TRBV2 and TRBJ1-2, reads EPEVTQTPSHQVTQMGQEVILRCVPISNHLYFYWYRQILGQKVEFLVSFYNNEISEKSEIFDDQFSVERPDGSNFTLKIRSTKLEDSAMYFCASSEGTGNYGYTFGSGTRLTVV.

This sequence joins TRBV27 and TRBJ1-1; D call uncertain. The CDR3 is 14 amino acids. From germline, CDR1 is MNHEY and CDR2 SMNVEV (reference sequence). The V end was cut by 3 bases, the J end by 8 bases, with 16 bases between. CDR3 loop: CASSLMPMSGEAFF. CDR3 bases: TGTGCCAGCAGTTTGATGCCAATGTCTGGCGAAGCTTTCTTT.

V and J are TRBV28 and TRBJ2-7; D perhaps matches TRBD1 (6 bases). The germline V and J ends were trimmed by 7 bases and 10 bases, with 17 bases remaining between them. CDR3 length: 12 amino acids. The V gene's germline CDR1 is MDHEN and CDR2 SYDVKM. Here the CDR3 DNA reads TGTGCCAGCACCTCTCTACAGGGCAATCAGTACTTC. Translated, it gives CASTSLQGNQYF.

V and J are TRBV9 and TRBJ1-5, with D unclear. This CDR3 contains 14 residues. The germline V gene has CDR1 SGDLS and CDR2 YYNGEE. V was cut by 0 bases and J by 3 bases, with 7 bases left in between. Here the CDR3 DNA reads TGTGCCAGCAGCGTAGGGGCATTCAATCAGCCCCAGCATTTT. Residues: CASSVGAFNQPQHF.

This clone was observed many times. The chain combines TRBV10-3 with TRBJ2-7, with 9 bases fitting TRBD1. V lost 10 bases to trimming and J lost 1 base; unmatched junction nucleotides: 8. The germline gives CDR1 ENHRY, CDR2 SYGVKD. The CDR3 is 14 residues long. The DNA for the CDR3 is TGTGCCACTTCGGACAGGGGCGATTCCTACGAGCAGTACTTC. Amino acid sequence: CATSDRGDSYEQYF.

The chain links TRBV27 to TRBJ1-2; a possible D gene is TRBD1 (6 bases). The CDR3 consists of 16 residues. Germline CDR1 MNHEY, CDR2 SMNVEV (reference sequence). V was cut by 1 base and J by 0 bases, with 12 bases left in between. As DNA, the CDR3 is TGTGCCAGCAGTTTATTAGGGACATCTCCTAACTATGGCTACACCTTC. Translation gives CASSLLGTSPNYGYTF.

The chain couples TRBV28 to TRBJ1-5; a weak D match, TRBD1 (6 bases). Germline CDR1 and CDR2: MDHEN and SYDVKM. This CDR3 has 14 residues. V lost 6 bases, J lost 1 base, and 10 bases lay in between. DNA for the CDR3: TGTGCCAGCAGGCAGGGGACCAGCAATCAGCCCCAGCATTTT. Its protein is CASRQGTSNQPQHF.

V usage is TRBV28 and J usage is TRBJ2-1, with a possible D match to TRBD1 (6 bases). The CDR3 runs 13 residues. Trimming removed 6 bases at V and 6 bases at J, with 12 bases between. Germline CDR1 reads MDHEN; CDR2 reads SYDVKM. The CDR3 protein is CASRPTGSNEQFF. The CDR3, as DNA: TGTGCCAGCAGACCAACAGGGTCCAATGAGCAGTTCTTC.

The J gene is TRBJ2-5, the V gene TRBV7-9; 8 positions agree with TRBD1. With 2 bases clipped from V and 5 bases from J, the junction kept 7 bases outside the gene matches. Looked up from germline, CDR1 is SEHNR and CDR2 is FQNEAQ (reference sequence). The CDR3 length is 15 residues. In DNA, the CDR3 is TGTGCCAGCAGCTTATGGCAGGGGGCAGGGGAGACCCAGTACTTC. It encodes CASSLWQGAGETQYF.

This CDR3 reads CASSEARPFQSEKLFF. The CDR3 DNA is TGTGCCAGCAGTGAAGCGAGGCCTTTTCAAAGTGAAAAACTGTTTTTT. V usage is TRBV6-1 and J usage is TRBJ1-4, with no clear D. Germline values: CDR1 MNHNS, CDR2 SASEGT. Trimming left V 0 bases short and J 7 bases short, with 15 bases between. The CDR3 sequence is 16 residues long.

Worth noting for this clone: At the DNA level, this CDR3 is encoded by other sequences in the same sample as well. The gene calls are TRBV5-1 and TRBJ2-1; D is unclear. The germline V gene encodes CDR1 SGHRS and CDR2 YFSETQ. V lost 0 bases and J lost 4, with 8 bases in between. The CDR3 runs 14 residues. The CDR3 bases are TGCGCCAGCAGCTTGGGGCAGATTTACAATGAGCAGTTCTTC. It yields the protein CASSLGQIYNEQFF.

This chain joins TRBV6-1 and TRBJ1-3; D gene ambiguous. Trimming cost V 8 bases and J 0 bases, with 11 bases left between them. CDR1 is MNHNS, CDR2 SASEGT, per germline. This CDR3 has 14 amino acids. The CDR3 is CASLGRPSGNTIYF. Written as DNA, the CDR3 is TGTGCCAGCCTCGGGAGACCCTCTGGAAACACCATATATTTT.

The CDR3 loop reads CASSFSRGPQHF. The CDR3 DNA reads as TGTGCCAGCAGTTTCTCCCGGGGGCCCCAGCATTTT. The J gene is TRBJ1-5, the V gene TRBV28; the D is unclear. Germline values: CDR1 MDHEN, CDR2 SYDVKM. Trimming removed 3 bases at V and 9 bases at J, with 9 bases between. The CDR3 spans 12 residues.

The chain carries TRBV28 and TRBJ2-5; 7 bases match TRBD1. V was clipped by 7 bases and J by 2 bases; unmatched bases: 7. The CDR3 totals 14 residues. Looked up from germline, CDR1 is MDHEN and CDR2 is SYDVKM. The CDR3: CASNNEGQQETQYF. The DNA for the CDR3 is TGTGCCAGCAATAACGAGGGACAGCAAGAGACCCAGTACTTC.

The gene calls are TRBV6-1 and TRBJ1-2; D not certain. The length of the CDR3 is 13 residues. Germline values: CDR1 MNHNS, CDR2 SASEGT. V dropped 2 bases and J dropped 7 bases, with 11 bases sitting between them. The chain's CDR3 is CASSEMIRGGYTF. The CDR3 DNA follows: TGTGCCAGCAGTGAAATGATCCGCGGTGGCTACACCTTC.

The rearrangement joins TRBV25-1 to TRBJ2-7; 10 bases are a match to TRBD1. The CDR3 covers 13 residues. V shed 4 bases, J shed 6 bases, and the junction held 3 bases outside the gene matches. Germline V gene sequence: CDR1 MGHDK, CDR2 SYGVNS. The CDR3 here is CASSVRTGGEQYF. Written as DNA, the CDR3 is TGTGCCAGCAGTGTAAGGACAGGGGGCGAGCAGTACTTC.

The DNA of the CDR3 is TGTGCCAGCAGGAAACCCCCGGGACAGGGCTATGGCTACACCTTC. Translation: CASRKPPGQGYGYTF. V gene TRBV27 combines with J gene TRBJ1-2, with 9 nucleotides matching TRBD1. The CDR3 consists of 15 residues. Germline V lookup: CDR1 MNHEY, CDR2 SMNVEV (reference sequence). The V gene end was trimmed by 6 bases and the J gene end by 4 bases; junction bases not matched to a gene: 9.